This TCR beta chain was captured by sequencing in a study of OX40 agonist ivuxolimab in advanced cancers. Study as a whole: A history of anti-PD-1, anti-PD-L1 or anti-CTLA-4 therapy was acceptable, and 40% had some. Notes on the study in general: Patients who responded partially at 0.1-3.0 mg/kg showed clonal expansion ranking among the lowest.

The CDR3 contains 14 residues. V lost 2 bases and J lost 5, with 12 bases in between. Germline loops: CDR1 MNHNS, CDR2 SASEGT. The data were produced by immunoSEQ multiplex PCR, yet TCRdb's version contains in-frame clones alone and is incomplete. The table has around 60,000 clones, about 93% seen once. Concerning this clone: What it recognizes is unknown.

The source was CD4+ or CD8+ T cells sorted from blood, collected in a trial of the OX40 agonist ivuxolimab. The source is an adult with an advanced solid tumor such as melanoma, head and neck, liver or kidney cancer. This sequence joins TRBV6-1 and TRBJ1-2; D ambiguous. CDR3 amino acids: CASSESWSDYGYTF. In nucleotides, the CDR3 is TGTGCCAGCAGTGAATCTTGGTCAGATTATGGCTACACCTTC.